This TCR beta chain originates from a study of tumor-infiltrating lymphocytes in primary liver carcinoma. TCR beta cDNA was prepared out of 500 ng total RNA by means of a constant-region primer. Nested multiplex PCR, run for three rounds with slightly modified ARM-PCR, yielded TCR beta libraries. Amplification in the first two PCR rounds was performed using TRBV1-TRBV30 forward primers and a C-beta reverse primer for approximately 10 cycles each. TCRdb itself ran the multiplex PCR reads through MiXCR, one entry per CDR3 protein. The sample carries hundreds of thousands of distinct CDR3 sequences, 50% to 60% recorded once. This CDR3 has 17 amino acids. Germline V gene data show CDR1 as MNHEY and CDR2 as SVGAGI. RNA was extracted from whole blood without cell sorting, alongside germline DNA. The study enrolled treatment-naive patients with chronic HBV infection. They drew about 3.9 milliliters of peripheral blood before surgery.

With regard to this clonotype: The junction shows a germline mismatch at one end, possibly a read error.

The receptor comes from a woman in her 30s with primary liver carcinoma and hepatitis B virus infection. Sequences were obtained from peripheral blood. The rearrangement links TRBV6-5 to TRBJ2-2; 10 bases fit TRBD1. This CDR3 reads CASSSPGDRGPAGELLF. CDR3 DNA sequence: TGTGCCAGCAGTTCGCCCGGGGACAGGGGCCCGGCCGGGGAGCTGTTATTT.